The present entry profiles one TCR beta chain with its context. Assay: immunoSEQ multiplex PCR; the TCRdb copy retains only in-frame clones and omits some. Seen here are about 590 clones, approximately 87% observed once, and the top ten hold 8.7%. This record belongs to a study of brain metastases from non-small cell lung cancer. This CDR3 spans 17 amino acids. Trimming pared 4 bases from V and 1 base from J, leaving 14 bases between. Germline V lookup: CDR1 MNHNS, CDR2 SASEGT. Sequencing was carried out using tumor-adjacent normal tissue. The TCR sequence derives from a donor at least 40 years old with non-small cell lung cancer. V usage is TRBV6-1 and J usage is TRBJ2-6, with D tentatively TRBD1 (5 bases). The CDR3, as DNA: TGTGCCAGCAGTGCGAATCACCAGGGATCTGGGGCCAACGTCCTGACTTTC. This gives the protein CASSANHQGSGANVLTF.